These 21 T cell receptor beta chains originate from one sample sequenced in a study of T cell responses to AZD1222 COVID-19 vaccine. The assay was immunoSEQ multiplex PCR, and TCRdb's table has in-frame clones only and misses some. The repertoire has fewer than 100,000 clones, 90% of them found once; the top ten carry approximately 1.3%. Sequences were derived from peripheral blood, sampled 28 days after the second AZD1222 dose. The source is an adult who received the AZD1222 COVID-19 vaccine.

A word on this clone: Other nucleotide sequences in the sample specify the same CDR3. The rearrangement links TRBV27 to TRBJ1-1, with 7 bases aligning to TRBD1. The CDR3 runs 14 residues. Germline-derived CDR1 and CDR2 are MNHEY and SMNVEV (reference sequence). V was pared by 7 bases and J by 1 base, with 6 bases of the junction left unmatched. The CDR3 DNA is TGTGCCAGCAATAGACAGGGCCCGAACACTGAAGCTTTCTTT. It encodes CASNRQGPNTEAFF.

This chain joins TRBV5-1 and TRBJ1-5; D may be TRBD1 (5 bases). This CDR3 is built from 15 residues. Trimming cost V 4 bases and J 0 bases, with 11 bases left between them. Germline V lookup: CDR1 SGHRS, CDR2 YFSETQ. The CDR3 spells CASSPWGDSNQPQHF. The CDR3, as DNA: TGCGCCAGCAGCCCGTGGGGGGATAGCAATCAGCCCCAGCATTTT.

The chain links TRBV6-1 to TRBJ1-5; possible D gene TRBD1, 5 bases. Trimming stripped 2 bases from V and 6 bases from J, with 8 bases between. CDR1 is MNHNS and CDR2 is SASEGT in the germline V gene. CDR3 length: 13 amino acids. CDR3 loop: CASSESGTQPQHF. The CDR3 coding sequence is TGTGCCAGCAGTGAATCAGGGACTCAGCCCCAGCATTTT.

This chain connects TRBV30 to TRBJ1-4; perhaps TRBD1 as D (5 bases). Trimming stripped 7 bases from V and 6 bases from J, with 18 bases between. Germline CDR1 GTSNPN, CDR2 SVGIG (reference sequence). The CDR3 spans 14 residues. The CDR3 region has the DNA TGTGCCTCGGCAGGGCAAGTAGTTTATGAAAAACTGTTTTTT. Its translation: CASAGQVVYEKLFF.

The chain recombines TRBV29-1 with TRBJ1-5; 9 bases are a match to TRBD1. Germline V gene sequence: CDR1 SQVTM, CDR2 ANQGSEA. The J segment lost 5 bases and the V segment lost 4 bases, leaving 9 bases of the junction unmatched. The CDR3 is 15 residues long. The CDR3 loop is CSVGDGQGPYQPQHF. CDR3 nucleotides: TGCAGCGTTGGAGACGGACAGGGGCCCTATCAGCCCCAGCATTTT.

The gene calls are TRBV19 and TRBJ1-1; TRBD1 might be the D (6 bases). Trimming left V 6 bases short and J 7 bases short, with 18 bases between. Per germline, CDR1 LNHDA and CDR2 SQIVND (reference sequence). This CDR3 has 14 amino acids. CDR3 coding DNA: TGTGCCAGTAGGGGACTCCTAAAGGGGGTTGAAGCTTTCTTT. Translation: CASRGLLKGVEAFF.

The chain uses TRBV6-4 and TRBJ1-6; TRBD1 aligns across 12 bases. This CDR3 region has 15 residues. CDR1 MRHNA and CDR2 SNTAGT come from the germline V gene. V dropped 5 bases and J dropped 10; count of bases not matched to a gene: 6. CDR3 DNA: TGTGCCAGCAGTCCTCTTGGGACAGGGGGCTCACCCCTCCACTTT. As protein: CASSPLGTGGSPLHF.

CDR3: CASSEDQVYGYTF. DNA for the CDR3: TGTGCCAGCAGTGAAGATCAGGTCTATGGCTACACCTTC. This chain links TRBV2 with TRBJ1-2; D remains ambiguous. V was trimmed by 1 base and J by 4 bases, leaving 7 bases between them. This CDR3 has 13 amino acids. From germline, CDR1 is SNHLY and CDR2 FYNNEI.

The chain employs TRBV6-1 and TRBJ2-2; 9 bases match TRBD2. The J segment lost 1 base and the V segment lost 4 bases, leaving 4 bases of the junction unmatched. The germline gives CDR1 MNHNS, CDR2 SASEGT. There are 16 residues in the CDR3. This CDR3 is CASSAWTSVNTGELFF. CDR3 DNA: TGTGCCAGCAGTGCTTGGACTAGCGTGAACACCGGGGAGCTGTTTTTT.

The rearrangement uses TRBV7-9 and TRBJ1-4; TRBD1 matches at 9 bases. Germline CDR1 and CDR2: SEHNR and FQNEAQ (reference sequence). This CDR3 contains 14 residues. J gave up 6 bases and V 10 bases, and 9 bases lay outside the gene matches. CDR3 sequence (DNA): TGTGCCACTGAACAGGGGGCGGGTGATGAAAAACTGTTTTTT. It is translated as CATEQGAGDEKLFF. Using reference TRBV7-9 and TRBJ1-4 for the parts outside the CDR3, the full variable domain is DTGVSQNPRHKITKRGQNVTFRCDPISEHNRLYWYRQTLGQGPEFLTYFQNEAQLEKSRLLSDRFSAERPKGSFSTLEIQRTEQGDSAMYLCATEQGAGDEKLFFGSGTQLSVL.

This chain uses TRBV30 with TRBJ1-1; TRBD1 agrees at 8 bases. CDR1 is GTSNPN, CDR2 SVGIG, per germline (reference sequence). CDR3 size: 12 residues. V gave up 6 bases and J gave up 4 bases; unmatched junction bases: 4. The CDR3 nucleotides read TGTGCCTGTAAACAGGGGGGCACTGAAGCTTTCTTT. This codes for CACKQGGTEAFF.

The V gene is TRBV28, the J gene TRBJ2-7; a weak D match, TRBD1 (6 bases). The CDR3 totals 15 residues. Germline V CDR1 and CDR2: MDHEN, SYDVKM. The V end lost 3 bases, the J end lost 2 bases, and 14 bases lay between the germline ends. Here the CDR3 DNA reads TGTGCCAGCAGTTTGGTGGGGGCGCCGCCCTACGAGCAGTACTTC. Translating gives CASSLVGAPPYEQYF.

This clone has only one observation. This sequence joins TRBV4-1 and TRBJ2-3; 9 bases map to TRBD1. The CDR3 covers 15 residues. Germline lookup yields CDR1 MGHRA and CDR2 YSYEKL. V was clipped by 2 bases and J by 4 bases; unmatched bases: 4. This CDR3 is CASSQRDRVADTQYF. The CDR3 region has the DNA TGCGCCAGCAGCCAAAGGGACAGGGTAGCAGATACGCAGTATTTT.

This sequence joins TRBV7-2 and TRBJ2-3; 10 nucleotides line up with TRBD2. V lost 3 bases to trimming and J lost 5 bases; unmatched junction nucleotides: 5. Germline-derived CDR1 and CDR2 are SGHTA and FQGNSA. There are 15 residues in the CDR3. The CDR3 DNA sequence: TGTGCCAGCAGCTTGAGCGGGGGGGTGTTAGATACGCAGTATTTT. The encoded protein is CASSLSGGVLDTQYF.

The chain has TRBV6-5 and TRBJ1-1; TRBD1 might be the D (6 bases). Trimming removed 2 bases at V and 1 base at J, with 14 bases between. Germline V gene sequence: CDR1 MNHEY, CDR2 SVGAGI. The CDR3 is made up of 16 amino acids. The CDR3 sequence: CASSYQGDTWNTEAFF. The CDR3 coding sequence is TGTGCCAGCAGTTACCAAGGGGACACTTGGAACACTGAAGCTTTCTTT.

The chain joins TRBV20-1 to TRBJ1-1; D may be TRBD1 (6 bases). This CDR3 comprises 17 residues. Germline V CDR1 and CDR2: DFQATT, SNEGSKA (reference sequence). Trimming removed 3 bases from V and 1 base from J, with 21 bases in between. As DNA, the CDR3 is TGCAGTGCTAGTGTCGGGGGGGGCCAGGGTTCGAACACTGAAGCTTTCTTT. Translating it yields CSASVGGGQGSNTEAFF.

J is TRBJ2-3 and V is TRBV6-2 or TRBV6-3; 7 nucleotides line up with TRBD2. CDR1 is MNHEY, CDR2 SVGEGT, per germline. The J segment lost 7 bases and the V segment lost 6 bases, leaving 10 bases of the junction unmatched. CDR3 length: 14 amino acids. The CDR3 nucleotides read TGTGCCAGCAGCTCCAGCGGGGTTCCACATACGCAGTATTTT. Protein: CASSSSGVPHTQYF.

This chain uses TRBV4-2 with TRBJ1-4; 12 nucleotides agree with TRBD1. Per the germline V gene, CDR1 is LGHNA and CDR2 is YNFKEQ. There are 16 residues in the CDR3. The ends lost 0 bases at V and 7 bases at J; junction bases unmatched: 3. DNA of the CDR3: TGTGCCAGCAGCCAAGACGGGACAGGGGGCAGTGAAAAACTGTTTTTT. Its protein is CASSQDGTGGSEKLFF.

This clone was observed a single time. This chain joins TRBV6-2 or TRBV6-3 and TRBJ2-7, with D possibly matching TRBD2 (5 bases). Per germline, CDR1 MNHEY and CDR2 SVGEGT. Trimming took 6 bases from V and 5 from J, leaving 14 bases between them. CDR3 length: 13 amino acids. CDR3 residues: CASSARGIHEQYF. The CDR3 nucleotides read TGTGCCAGCAGCGCTAGAGGGATCCACGAGCAGTACTTC.

The V gene is TRBV30, the J gene TRBJ1-5, with a possible D match to TRBD1 (6 bases). From germline, CDR1 is GTSNPN and CDR2 SVGIG (reference sequence). Trimming stripped 4 bases from V and 0 bases from J, with 16 bases between. CDR3 size: 16 residues. CDR3 coding DNA: TGTGCCTGGACACAGGGAGATTTGGGTAGCAATCAGCCCCAGCATTTT. This encodes CAWTQGDLGSNQPQHF.

The J gene is TRBJ1-6, the V gene TRBV14; D is possibly TRBD1 (5 bases). CDR1 is SGHDN, CDR2 FVKESK, per germline. This CDR3 region has 16 residues. V lost 5 bases and J lost 11, with 22 bases in between. CDR3 in DNA: TGTGCCAGCAGCGTGCGGGGCGCGTCTTGGTTGGCACCCCTCCACTTT. Translating gives CASSVRGASWLAPLHF.